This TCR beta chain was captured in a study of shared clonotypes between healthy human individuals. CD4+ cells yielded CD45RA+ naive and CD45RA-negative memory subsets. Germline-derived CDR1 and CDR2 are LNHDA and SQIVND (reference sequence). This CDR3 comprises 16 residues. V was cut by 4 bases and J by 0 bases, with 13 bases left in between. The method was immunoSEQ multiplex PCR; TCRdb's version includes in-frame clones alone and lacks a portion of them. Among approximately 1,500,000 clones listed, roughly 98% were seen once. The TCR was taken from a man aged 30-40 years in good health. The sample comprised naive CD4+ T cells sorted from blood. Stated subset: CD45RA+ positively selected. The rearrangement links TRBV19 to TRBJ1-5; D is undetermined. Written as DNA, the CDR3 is TGTGCCAGTAGTAGGCCTGGCCGAATTAGCAATCAGCCCCAGCATTTT. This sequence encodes CASSRPGRISNQPQHF.